A selection of T cell receptor beta chains follows, all from one sample in a study of graft-versus-host responses after intestinal transplantation. Data came from immunoSEQ multiplex PCR; TCRdb stores just in-frame clones and leaves some out. Of 90,000 to 150,000 clones listed, about 95% are singletons. What these receptors recognize is not known. The source material was unstimulated CD8+ T cells sorted from spleen or lymph node cells, sampled before intestinal transplant. These receptors were collected from a human donor who received an intestinal transplant. Both conserved end residues are part of each CDR3.

TRBV7-2,CASSRSASGYEQYF
TRBV4-2,CASSQGGLQISNQPQHF
TRBV7-9,CASSFRYTNTEAFF
TRBV27,CASSLLPVGADEAFF
TRBV7-9,CASSPPGRGEQFF
TRBV7-2,CASSLVPTDTQYF
TRBV28,CASSLTPTGSEQYF
TRBV13,CASSPRSSSYEQYF
TRBV7-2,CASSRWSGNNEQFF
TRBV15,CATSRDRGQRTEAFF
TRBV4-2,CASSPDGTGRDYGYTF
TRBV7-9,CASSFLGSQETQYF
TRBV4-2,CASSPTGVEQFF
TRBV7-6,CASSLRTDTTGELFF
TRBV7-3,CASSEGGAQETQYF
TRBV18,CASSPTRASGYYNEQFF
TRBV5-1,CASSLGIFRQGQETQYF
TRBV7-2,CASSLDGGRDTEAFF
TRBV2,CASSDLGQVNYGYTF
TRBV6-1,CASRSTLQGSETQYF
TRBV4-1,CASSQDHRAGSETQYF
TRBV6-6,CASLWADRGEQFF
TRBV19,CASSIALAPYNEQFF
TRBV7-3,CASSPLTTHSSYNEQFF
TRBV2,CASSSGTGVYTF
TRBV7-9,CASSLGGAEAFF
TRBV5-5,CASSSTEDTQYF
TRBV5-1,CASSLDRILERFTDTQYF
TRBV27,CASSLTWTAPLSNYGYTF
TRBV29-1,CSVERHNEQFF
TRBV28,CASSFSGTGENQPQHF
TRBV27,CASSLIALSSYNEQFF
TRBV7-3,CASSLGKNEQFF
TRBV28,CASSPRQGEPYEQYF
TRBV4-1,CASSQVKRQGYEQYF
TRBV19,CASSIEPGYSRYGYTF
TRBV19,CASSTNPSLYNEQFF
TRBV4-1,CASSQSPDRIGMNTEAFF
TRBV5-6,CASMRGLVGPINYEQYF
TRBV18,CASSQGSYNEQFF
TRBV27,CASSLGTGPYEQYF
TRBV25-1,CASSVRDKGVNTEAFF
TRBV7-2,CASSLGDSYNEKLFF
TRBV28,CASSSEIAAMGEQYF
TRBV9,CASSVKDTTVPPSGNTIYF
TRBV19,CASMGYGYTF
TRBV27,CASSLSASYEQYF
TRBV5-6,CASSLGTGPYEQYF